This T cell receptor beta chain was found in a study of post-analysis software for immune sequencing data. Findings and limits, study-wide: Batch-mates among the samples co-clustered strongly by F measure. TRBV5-6, TRBV5-1 and TRBV20-1 were among four or five TRBV segments more frequent in patients than controls.

Every TCR beta cDNA library bore unique molecular identifiers. One entry per CDR3 protein results from TCRdb running MiXCR on the PCR reads. The sample includes around 440,000 distinct CDR3 sequences, around 40% of them seen just once. V shed 2 bases and J 2 bases; nucleotides not matched to a gene: 16. Germline CDR1 and CDR2: DFQATT and SNEGSKA (reference sequence). The CDR3 runs to 18 residues. This clonotype was detected a few times. What it binds is not known. The clonotype originates from a girl aged 10 to 17 with multiple sclerosis. Sequencing was carried out using blood. This chain connects TRBV20-1 to TRBJ2-3; 7 positions match TRBD1. CDR3 bases: TGCAGTGCTAGACAGAACTACGGGACAGCTAGCCACACAGATACGCAGTATTTT. Encoded protein: CSARQNYGTASHTDTQYF.